The 18 T cell receptor beta chains given below trace back to one sample, sequenced in a study of blood T cell repertoires in COVID-19. Assay used: immunoSEQ multiplex PCR; TCRdb lists only in-frame clones, some missing. This sample has roughly 61,000 clones, with around nine tenths found just once. Sequenced input: peripheral blood. These receptors came from a man older than 75 with acute or convalescent COVID-19.

This chain connects TRBV6-4 to TRBJ2-7, with D unclear. Germline V gene data show CDR1 as MRHNA and CDR2 as SNTAGT. This CDR3 region has 10 residues. V gave up 6 bases and J gave up 4 bases, with 4 bases separating them. The CDR3 region has the DNA TGTGCCAGCAGCAAATACGAGCAGTACTTC. Its protein is CASSKYEQYF.

The chain combines TRBV5-1 with TRBJ2-5; D remains ambiguous. CDR3 length: 13 residues. Per germline, CDR1 SGHRS and CDR2 YFSETQ. The V end was cut by 2 bases, the J end by 0 bases, with 5 bases between. The CDR3: CASSFPDQETQYF. The CDR3 region has the DNA TGCGCCAGCAGCTTTCCGGACCAAGAGACCCAGTACTTC.

A word on this clone: The sample carries other DNA sequences with the same CDR3. CDR3 region: CASSLVGGNTGELFF. The DNA for the CDR3 is TGCGCCAGCAGCTTGGTGGGGGGGAACACCGGGGAGCTGTTTTTT. The chain is built from TRBV5-1 and TRBJ2-2; tentative D call: TRBD2 (6 bases). Germline values: CDR1 SGHRS, CDR2 YFSETQ. CDR3 length: 15 residues. Trimming stripped 0 bases from V and 1 base from J, with 7 bases between. Looking up the rest from reference TRBV5-1 and TRBJ2-2 gives the full variable domain: KAGVTQTPRYLIKTRGQQVTLSCSPISGHRSVSWYQQTPGQGLQFLFEYFSETQRNKGNFPGRFSGRQFSNSRSEMNVSTLELGDSALYLCASSLVGGNTGELFFGEGSRLTVL.

The chain carries TRBV28 and TRBJ1-6; D might be TRBD1 (5 bases). The length of the CDR3 is 14 residues. V gave up 5 bases and J gave up 7 bases, with 12 bases separating them. Germline-derived CDR1 and CDR2 are MDHEN and SYDVKM. The CDR3 nucleotides read TGTGCCAGCAGTGCGGGGGGGGTGAATTCACCCCTCCACTTT. Translating it yields CASSAGGVNSPLHF.

This sequence joins TRBV24-1 and TRBJ2-5; 14 nucleotides line up with TRBD2. The CDR3 contains 16 residues. CDR1 and CDR2 (germline): KGHDR, SFDVKD. V was clipped by 4 bases and J by 5 bases; unmatched bases: 5. The DNA for the CDR3 is TGTGCCACCAGTGACAAGACTAGCGGGGGGGCTGAGACCCAGTACTTC. Its translation: CATSDKTSGGAETQYF.

The chain uses TRBV6-1 and TRBJ2-3; 10 nucleotides match TRBD2. Germline V gene sequence: CDR1 MNHNS, CDR2 SASEGT. This CDR3 region has 15 residues. V lost 6 bases, J lost 2 bases, and 5 bases stayed unmatched. Written as DNA, the CDR3 is TGTGCCAGCAGGCGACTAGCGGGCTTCACAGATACGCAGTATTTT. This encodes CASRRLAGFTDTQYF.

The chain has TRBV7-2 and TRBJ1-2, with a possible D match to TRBD1 (6 bases). Trimming cost V 0 bases and J 4 bases, with 15 bases left between them. The CDR3 runs 16 residues. CDR1 is SGHTA and CDR2 is FQGNSA in the germline V gene. CDR3 nucleotides: TGTGCCAGCAGCTTAGCAATTGACAGGCCGGTCTATGGCTACACCTTC. It translates to CASSLAIDRPVYGYTF.

This clone occurred once. This rearrangement joins TRBV19 to TRBJ2-5; 8 bases line up with TRBD2. Germline assignment: CDR1 LNHDA and CDR2 SQIVND (reference sequence). After removal of 7 bases from V and 5 bases from J, the junction contained 6 bases not matched to a gene. The CDR3 consists of 13 residues. The CDR3, as DNA: TGTGCCAGTAACCTAGCGGGTGTGGAGACCCAGTACTTC. Translating gives CASNLAGVETQYF.

The CDR3 nucleotides read TGTGCCAGCAGCCAGACCGGGACAGGCTATGGCTACACCTTC. Its translation: CASSQTGTGYGYTF. The V and J genes are TRBV3-1 (or the pseudogene TRBV3-2) and TRBJ1-2, with TRBD1 matching 8 bases. The germline gives CDR1 LGHDT, CDR2 YNNKEL (reference sequence). Trimming removed 3 bases from V and 4 bases from J; junction bases left unmatched: 4. This CDR3 is 14 amino acids long.

The chain carries TRBV3-1 (or the pseudogene TRBV3-2) and TRBJ1-4; D is possibly TRBD1 (5 bases). Germline V gene sequence: CDR1 LGHDT, CDR2 YNNKEL (reference sequence). This CDR3 region has 16 residues. Between the trimmed V and J ends, which lost 0 bases and 5 bases, there was a span of 13 bases. The CDR3 sequence: CASSQDRGTGNEKLFF. CDR3 DNA sequence: TGTGCCAGCAGCCAAGATCGGGGGACGGGGAATGAAAAACTGTTTTTT.

The rearrangement uses TRBV9 and TRBJ2-7, with D possibly TRBD2 on 6 matching bases. The CDR3 length is 13 residues. CDR1 is SGDLS, CDR2 YYNGEE, per germline. The ends were cut back, 0 bases at V and 5 bases at J, with 9 bases in the middle. Here the CDR3 reads CASSVGGGDEQYF. DNA for the CDR3: TGTGCCAGCAGCGTAGGAGGAGGGGACGAGCAGTACTTC.

The chain is built from TRBV27 and TRBJ1-3, with D perhaps matching TRBD1 (5 bases). This CDR3 region has 15 residues. Looked up from germline, CDR1 is MNHEY and CDR2 is SMNVEV (reference sequence). V dropped 2 bases and J dropped 0 bases, with 8 bases sitting between them. CDR3 sequence: CASSLRGASGNTIYF. The CDR3 region has the DNA TGTGCCAGCAGTTTACGTGGGGCCTCTGGAAACACCATATATTTT.

The genes are TRBV24-1 and TRBJ1-2; TRBD1 is a possible D gene (6 bases). CDR3 length: 14 amino acids. Germline V gene data show CDR1 as KGHDR and CDR2 as SFDVKD. Trimming stripped 4 bases from V and 5 bases from J, with 13 bases between. CDR3 residues: CATSDPGTSYGYTF. DNA of the CDR3: TGTGCCACCAGTGACCCCGGGACATCTTATGGCTACACCTTC.

The rearrangement joins TRBV11-3 to TRBJ1-3; 8 nucleotides align to TRBD1. The germline CDR1 and CDR2 sequences are SGHNT and YENEEA. The V gene end was trimmed by 5 bases and the J gene end by 3 bases; junction bases not matched to a gene: 6. The CDR3 is 15 amino acids. DNA of the CDR3: TGTGCCAGCAGCGTATCGACAGGGGATGGAAACACCATATATTTT. It specifies CASSVSTGDGNTIYF. Full variable domain (remainder filled in from reference TRBV11-3 and TRBJ1-3): EAGVVQSPRYKIIEKKQPVAFWCNPISGHNTLYWYLQNLGQGPELLIRYENEEAVDDSQLPKDRFSAERLKGVDSTLKIQPAELGDSAVYLCASSVSTGDGNTIYFGEGSWLTVV.

The rearrangement uses TRBV18 and TRBJ2-1; 7 bases line up with TRBD1. The CDR3 has 16 amino acids. After removal of 3 bases from V and 1 base from J, the junction contained 6 bases not matched to a gene. The germline CDR1 and CDR2 sequences are KGHSH and LQKENI. For the CDR3, the DNA is TGTGCCAGCTCACCGACAGGGAAAATTTCCTACAATGAGCAGTTCTTC. Amino acid sequence: CASSPTGKISYNEQFF.

The V and J genes are TRBV7-4 and TRBJ1-1; the match to TRBD1 covers 9 bases. The trim removed 5 bases at V and 0 bases at J, leaving 7 bases unmatched. Germline CDR1 and CDR2: SGHVT and SQSDAQ. This CDR3 region has 16 residues. The CDR3 nucleotides read TGTGCCAGCAGCCCCCGGACAGGGGTGGTGAACACTGAAGCTTTCTTT. This sequence encodes CASSPRTGVVNTEAFF.

The chain recombines TRBV3-1 (or the pseudogene TRBV3-2) with TRBJ2-1, with D perhaps matching TRBD2 (7 bases). The CDR3 contains 16 residues. Trimming left V 4 bases short and J 4 bases short, with 17 bases between. Looked up from germline, CDR1 is LGHDT and CDR2 is YNNKEL (reference sequence). For the CDR3, the DNA is TGTGCCAGCAGCCCGTGGGGGGGACATTCTTACAATGAGCAGTTCTTC. Amino acid sequence: CASSPWGGHSYNEQFF.

The chain couples TRBV9 to TRBJ2-2, with 7 positions matching TRBD1. CDR1 and CDR2 from the germline V gene are SGDLS and YYNGEE. The ends lost 0 bases at V and 2 bases at J; junction bases unmatched: 7. The CDR3 is made up of 17 amino acids. This CDR3 reads CASSVDKGAFNTGELFF. The DNA for the CDR3 is TGTGCCAGCAGCGTAGACAAGGGGGCGTTCAACACCGGGGAGCTGTTTTTT.